This T cell receptor beta chain was obtained from a study of blood T cell repertoires in COVID-19 (dated by TCRdb to the early 2020s). Study-wide context: Samples covering the acute and convalescent phases of COVID-19 were provided by collaborators in the United States, Italy and Spain. The prospective study material was composed of cDNA or gDNA derived from T cells, B-cell-depleted T cells, or PBMCs. Subjects who had been exposed to COVID-19, were actively infected with it, or had recovered from it provided the deeply sampled blood TCRbeta repertoires that made up the dataset. The repertoires were released in a freely available public database intended as a resource for research on the immune response to SARS-CoV-2. Samples came from the ongoing ImmuneRACE study (first 160 participants) plus 1,254 subjects from 6 global collaborators. The sample metadata nearly always contained a de-identified subject ID, COVID-19 status, age in years and sex. Where HLA class I and class II types were available, the types were taken from metadata supplied by the sample provider, not from assay-based typing. The paper's findings and limits, for the study overall: The amount of clinical and demographic metadata varied by source and participant and was provided uncurated.

Trimming removed 8 bases from V and 4 bases from J; the gene matches leave 2 bases unexplained. CDR1 and CDR2 are read off the germline V gene as MNHEY and SVGAGI. The CDR3 contains 13 residues, cysteine and phenylalanine counted. This entry keeps only the CDR3 DNA: 39 bases, framed from base 1. As for this clone: Its antigen remains unidentified. Base qualities are not at hand, and no much larger clone is one base apart.

The collaborating institutions used their own protocols to collect whole blood in K2EDTA tubes. For TCRbeta analysis, collaborators shipped samples in one of three forms: frozen whole blood, isolated PBMCs, or DNA extracted from either of those sample types. The immunoSEQ Assay, a bias-controlled multiplex PCR, was used to amplify TCRbeta CDR3 regions from genomic DNA. The original pipeline was this. The number of nucleated cells in each sample was estimated by amplification of reference gene primers within the assay. Sequence reads were collapsed and filtered to measure the absolute abundance of every unique TCRbeta CDR3 rearrangement. For each sample, productive Simpson clonality was calculated as the square root of Simpson's diversity index over productive rearrangements. TCRdb re-hosts the immuneACCESS table, in-frame sequences only. Its copies lack some clones; in the studies checked, an unresolved V gene accounts for under half of them, and the cause for the rest is not known. The DNA gave D and trimming, while V, J and clone size come from that table. Here the sample has 110,000 to 150,000 clones; over 70% occur a single time. Approximately 8% of the sample is in the top ten clones.

Sequenced input: peripheral blood. This clonotype originated in a man over 45 with active or convalescent COVID-19. The rearrangement joined TRBV6-5 to TRBJ2-3; TRBD1 lines up with 11 middle nucleotides. DNA sequence: TGTGCCAGCCGGACAGGGGGCGCAGATACGCAGTATTTT. This gives the protein CASRTGGADTQYF.